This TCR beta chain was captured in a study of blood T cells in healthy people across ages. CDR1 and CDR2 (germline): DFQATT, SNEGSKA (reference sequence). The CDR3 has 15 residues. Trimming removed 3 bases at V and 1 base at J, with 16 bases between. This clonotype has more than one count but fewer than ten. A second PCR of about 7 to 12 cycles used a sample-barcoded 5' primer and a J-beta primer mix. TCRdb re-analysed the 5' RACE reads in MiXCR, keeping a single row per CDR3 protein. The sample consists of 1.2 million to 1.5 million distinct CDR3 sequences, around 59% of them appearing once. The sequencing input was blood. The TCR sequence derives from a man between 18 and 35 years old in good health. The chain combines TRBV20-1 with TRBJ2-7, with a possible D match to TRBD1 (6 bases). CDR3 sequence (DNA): TGCAGTGCTAGGCCCCGGACAGAAAAATCCTACGAGCAGTACTTC. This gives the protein CSARPRTEKSYEQYF.